This TCR beta chain was profiled in a study of blood T cell repertoires in COVID-19. In the study overall: Samples of COVID-19 (acute and convalescent) were obtained from the United States, Italy and Spain. From T cells, B-cell-depleted T cells, or PBMCs came the material, which was cDNA or gDNA.

This clone has just one count. Per the study methods: Amplification of reference gene primers was used by the study to estimate nucleated cell counts. TCRdb keeps only in-frame clones here, not all; method: immunoSEQ multiplex PCR. D and trimming come from the DNA, and the V and J calls and clone size come from that table. This sample yields around 100,000 clones, of which roughly nine tenths are seen a single time; roughly 2.1% belongs to the top ten. The source of this sequence is a man aged 50 to 60 with active COVID-19. Sequencing input: peripheral blood.

CDR3 bases: TGTGCCAGCAGCGCGAACTTAGGGGGTGAAAAACTGTTTTTT. Translated: CASSANLGGEKLFF. V and J are TRBV9 and TRBJ1-4; possibly TRBD1 for D (6 bases). This CDR3 contains 14 residues. V lost 3 bases, J lost 7 bases, and 13 bases lay in between. Germline assignment: CDR1 SGDLS and CDR2 YYNGEE.